Reported below is one TCR beta chain. With 9 bases clipped from V and 6 bases from J, the junction kept 7 bases outside the gene matches. Germline V gives CDR1 SNHLY, CDR2 FYNNEI. The CDR3 loop spans 13 amino acids. This sample is part of a study of blood T cell repertoires in COVID-19. Study in general: From T cells, B-cell-depleted T cells, or PBMCs came the material, which was cDNA or gDNA.

The data were produced by immunoSEQ multiplex PCR, yet TCRdb's version contains in-frame clones alone and is incomplete. The sample lists about 150,000 clones, roughly four fifths occurring once. V usage is TRBV2 and J usage is TRBJ1-5; 8 nucleotides agree with TRBD1. This clonotype originated in a woman between 50 and 59 years old with acute COVID-19. The sample consisted of PBMCs or T cells enriched from blood (not recorded which). CDR3 amino acids: CASRQGYIQPQHF. The CDR3 DNA sequence: TGTGCCAGTCGACAGGGGTATATTCAGCCCCAGCATTTT.